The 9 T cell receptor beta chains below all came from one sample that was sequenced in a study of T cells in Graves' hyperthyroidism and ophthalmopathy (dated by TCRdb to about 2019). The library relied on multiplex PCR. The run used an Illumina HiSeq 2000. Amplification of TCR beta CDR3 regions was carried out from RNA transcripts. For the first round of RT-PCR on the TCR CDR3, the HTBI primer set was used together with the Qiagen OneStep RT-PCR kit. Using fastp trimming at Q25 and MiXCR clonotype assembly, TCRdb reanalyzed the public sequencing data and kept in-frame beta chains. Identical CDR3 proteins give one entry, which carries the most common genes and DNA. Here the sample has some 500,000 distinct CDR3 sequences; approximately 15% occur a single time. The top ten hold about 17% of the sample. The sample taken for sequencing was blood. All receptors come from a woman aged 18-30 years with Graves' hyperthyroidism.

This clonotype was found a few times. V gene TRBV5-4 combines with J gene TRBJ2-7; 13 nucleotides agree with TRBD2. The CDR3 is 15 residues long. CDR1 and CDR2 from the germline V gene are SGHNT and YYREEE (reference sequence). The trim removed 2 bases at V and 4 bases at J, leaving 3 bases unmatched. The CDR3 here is CASSFGLAGVYEQYF. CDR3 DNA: TGTGCCAGCAGCTTCGGACTAGCGGGAGTTTACGAGCAGTACTTC.

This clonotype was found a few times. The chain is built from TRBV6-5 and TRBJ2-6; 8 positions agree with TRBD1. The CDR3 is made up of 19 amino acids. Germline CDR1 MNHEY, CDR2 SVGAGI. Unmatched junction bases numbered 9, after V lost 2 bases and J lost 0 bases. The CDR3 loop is CASSYARTGRNSGANVLTF. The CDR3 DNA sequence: TGTGCCAGCAGTTACGCTCGGACAGGGCGGAACTCTGGGGCCAACGTCCTGACTTTC.

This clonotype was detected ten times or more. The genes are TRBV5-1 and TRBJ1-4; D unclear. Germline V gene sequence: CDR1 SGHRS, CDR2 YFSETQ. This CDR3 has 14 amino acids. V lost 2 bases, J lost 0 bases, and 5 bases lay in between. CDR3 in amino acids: CASSFAATNEKLFF. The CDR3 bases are TGCGCCAGCAGCTTTGCAGCAACTAATGAAAAACTGTTTTTT.

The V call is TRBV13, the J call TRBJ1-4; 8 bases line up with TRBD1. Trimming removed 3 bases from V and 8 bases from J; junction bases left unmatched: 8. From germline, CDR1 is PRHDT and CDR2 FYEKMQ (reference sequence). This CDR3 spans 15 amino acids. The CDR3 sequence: CASSLGTGNGEKLFF. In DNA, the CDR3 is TGTGCCAGCAGCTTGGGGACAGGAAATGGAGAAAAACTGTTTTTT.

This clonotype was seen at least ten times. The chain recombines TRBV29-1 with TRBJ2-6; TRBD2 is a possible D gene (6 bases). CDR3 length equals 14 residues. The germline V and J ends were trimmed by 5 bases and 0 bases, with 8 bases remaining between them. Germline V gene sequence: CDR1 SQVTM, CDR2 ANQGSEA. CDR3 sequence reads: CSVREFSGANVLTF. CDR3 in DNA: TGCAGCGTTCGGGAGTTCTCTGGGGCCAACGTCCTGACTTTC. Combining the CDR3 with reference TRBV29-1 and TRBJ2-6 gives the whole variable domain SAVISQKPSRDICQRGTSLTIQCQVDSQVTMMFWYRQQPGQSLTLIATANQGSEATYESGFVIDKFPISRPNLTFSTLTVSNMSPEDSSIYLCSVREFSGANVLTFGAGSRLTVL.

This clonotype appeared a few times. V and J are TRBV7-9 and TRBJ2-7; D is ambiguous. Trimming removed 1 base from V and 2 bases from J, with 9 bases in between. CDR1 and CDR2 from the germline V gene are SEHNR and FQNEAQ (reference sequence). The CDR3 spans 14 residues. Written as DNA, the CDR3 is TGTGCCAGCAGCTTAGTGGGCCTGACCTACGAGCAGTACGTC. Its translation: CASSLVGLTYEQYV.

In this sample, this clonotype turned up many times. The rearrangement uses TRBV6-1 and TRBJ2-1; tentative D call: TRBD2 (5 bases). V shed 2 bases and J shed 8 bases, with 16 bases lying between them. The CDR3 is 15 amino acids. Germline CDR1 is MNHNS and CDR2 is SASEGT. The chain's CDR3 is CASSERRQFIDEQFF. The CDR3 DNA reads TGTGCCAGCAGTGAAAGGAGGCAGTTTATCGATGAGCAGTTCTTC.

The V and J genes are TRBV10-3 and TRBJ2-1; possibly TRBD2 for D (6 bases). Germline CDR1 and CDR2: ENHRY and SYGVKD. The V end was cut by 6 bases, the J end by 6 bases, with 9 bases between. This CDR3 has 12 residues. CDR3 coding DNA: TGTGCCATCAGCCGTAGCGGCAATGAGCAGTTCTTC. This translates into CAISRSGNEQFF.

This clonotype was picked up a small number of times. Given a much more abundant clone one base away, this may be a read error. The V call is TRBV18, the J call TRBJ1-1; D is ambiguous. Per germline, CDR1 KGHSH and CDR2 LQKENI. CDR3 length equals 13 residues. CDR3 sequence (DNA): TGTGCCAGCTCACCACAAGAGAACACTGAAGCTTGCTTT. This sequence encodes CASSPQENTEACF.